The 21 T cell receptor beta chains below come from one sample, sequenced in a study of neurological immune-mediated disorders. Using its own MiXCR run on the 5' RACE reads, TCRdb lists one record per CDR3 protein. The data contain about 71,000 distinct CDR3 sequences, 3.5% to 5% of them singletons. The sample comprised PBMCs. All receptors derive from a man aged 30-40 years with multiple sclerosis.

This clonotype was observed at least ten times. This CDR3 is CASSQEGLAGGLSDTQYF. The CDR3 DNA sequence: TGCGCCAGCAGCCAAGAAGGTCTAGCGGGGGGGTTGTCCGATACGCAGTATTTT. The J gene is TRBJ2-3, the V gene TRBV4-1; TRBD2 matches 12 bases. Trimming cost V 0 bases and J 6 bases; bases outside gene matches: 10. Germline V lookup: CDR1 MGHRA, CDR2 YSYEKL. The CDR3 is 18 residues long.

This clonotype was observed a few times. The chain joins TRBV19 to TRBJ2-4; D not certain. Germline V gene sequence: CDR1 LNHDA, CDR2 SQIVND (reference sequence). The V end lost 1 base, the J end lost 1 base, and 8 bases lay between the germline ends. The CDR3 is made up of 15 amino acids. The CDR3 sequence is CASSIAQLAKNIQYF. In nucleotides, the CDR3 is TGTGCCAGTAGTATAGCTCAACTGGCCAAAAACATTCAGTACTTC.

V usage is TRBV7-9 and J usage is TRBJ1-1; unclear D gene. The length of the CDR3 is 14 residues. V was cut by 5 bases and J by 5 bases, with 15 bases left in between. CDR1 and CDR2 (germline): SEHNR, FQNEAQ (reference sequence). The chain's CDR3 is CASSPEPGGTEAFF. CDR3 nucleotides: TGTGCCAGCAGCCCCGAACCGGGAGGGACTGAAGCTTTCTTT.

This clonotype was seen at least ten times. V gene TRBV5-1 combines with J gene TRBJ2-7; D possibly matches TRBD1 or TRBD2 (5 bases each). The V end was cut by 3 bases, the J end by 3 bases, with 10 bases between. Germline V gene sequence: CDR1 SGHRS, CDR2 YFSETQ. The CDR3 runs 13 residues. CDR3 amino acids: CASSSGTYYEQYF. The CDR3 nucleotides read TGCGCCAGCAGCTCCGGGACCTACTACGAGCAGTACTTC. The whole variable domain, filled in from reference TRBV5-1 and TRBJ2-7, reads KAGVTQTPRYLIKTRGQQVTLSCSPISGHRSVSWYQQTPGQGLQFLFEYFSETQRNKGNFPGRFSGRQFSNSRSEMNVSTLELGDSALYLCASSSGTYYEQYFGPGTRLTVT.

This clonotype was picked up many times. V usage is TRBV9 and J usage is TRBJ2-3, with D possibly matching TRBD2 (6 bases). This CDR3 contains 15 residues. Germline loops: CDR1 SGDLS, CDR2 YYNGEE. The ends were cut back, 4 bases at V and 0 bases at J, with 12 bases in the middle. CDR3 bases: TGTGCCAGCAGCCCCGTTGGGGGGAGCACAGATACGCAGTATTTT. It codes for CASSPVGGSTDTQYF.

This clonotype has a count of ten or more. The V gene is TRBV5-1, the J gene TRBJ1-1; TRBD1 matches at 7 bases. The CDR3 has 16 residues. Germline CDR1 is SGHRS and CDR2 is YFSETQ. With V trimmed by 3 bases and J by 4 bases, 12 bases remained unmatched. In DNA form, the CDR3 reads TGCGCCAGCAGCTCTACAGCCTACAGGGGAAGCACTGAAGCTTTCTTT. Translation: CASSSTAYRGSTEAFF. Combining the CDR3 with reference TRBV5-1 and TRBJ1-1 gives the whole variable domain KAGVTQTPRYLIKTRGQQVTLSCSPISGHRSVSWYQQTPGQGLQFLFEYFSETQRNKGNFPGRFSGRQFSNSRSEMNVSTLELGDSALYLCASSSTAYRGSTEAFFGQGTRLTVV.

This clonotype was counted at least ten times. The chain carries TRBV20-1 and TRBJ1-4; a possible D gene is TRBD1 (5 bases). CDR1 and CDR2 (germline): DFQATT, SNEGSKA (reference sequence). The CDR3 loop spans 13 amino acids. The V and J ends lost 1 base and 2 bases respectively, with 5 bases between them. The CDR3 is CSARAGTNEKLFF. The CDR3 coding sequence is TGCAGTGCTAGAGCAGGGACTAATGAAAAACTGTTTTTT.

This clonotype was observed at least ten times. In DNA form, the CDR3 reads TGCGCCAGCAGCCAAGAGGGCCAGGTTAGCTCCTACGAGCAGTACTTC. It encodes CASSQEGQVSSYEQYF. V is TRBV4-1 and J is TRBJ2-7; D call uncertain. This CDR3 has 16 residues. V lost 0 bases, J lost 0 bases, and 12 bases lay in between. CDR1 is MGHRA and CDR2 is YSYEKL in the germline V gene.

The sample holds many counts of this clonotype. V and J are TRBV6-5 and TRBJ2-1, with 7 nucleotides matching TRBD1. The CDR3 runs to 16 residues. Germline assignment: CDR1 MNHEY and CDR2 SVGAGI. With 6 bases clipped from V and 3 bases from J, the junction kept 11 bases outside the gene matches. CDR3 nucleotide sequence: TGTGCCAGCAGCGCATCCTTCGGGACAGTCTACAATGAGCAGTTCTTC. Its translation is CASSASFGTVYNEQFF.

This clonotype was seen repeatedly, ten times or more. The chain carries TRBV11-2 and TRBJ2-6; D is ambiguous. The CDR3 sequence is 18 residues long. Germline V gene data show CDR1 as SGHAT and CDR2 as FQNNGV. The ends were cut back, 5 bases at V and 0 bases at J, with 17 bases in the middle. The CDR3 coding sequence is TGTGCCAGCAGCCAAACAGTTCTCGCGGCCTCTGGGGCCAACGTCCTGACTTTC. Translation gives CASSQTVLAASGANVLTF. The full variable domain, with the rest looked up from reference TRBV11-2 and TRBJ2-6, is EAGVAQSPRYKIIEKRQSVAFWCNPISGHATLYWYQQILGQGPKLLIQFQNNGVVDDSQLPKDRFSAERLKGVDSTLKIQPAKLEDSAVYLCASSQTVLAASGANVLTFGAGSRLTVL.

CDR3 DNA sequence: TGTGCCAGCAGGGGTCCCGGGACAGGGGAAGTCTCACCCCTCCACTTT. This gives the protein CASRGPGTGEVSPLHF. The chain links TRBV9 to TRBJ1-6, with 10 bases matching TRBD1. The germline gives CDR1 SGDLS, CDR2 YYNGEE. The CDR3 spans 16 residues. Unmatched junction bases numbered 12, after V lost 5 bases and J lost 10 bases.

At least ten counts were recorded for this clonotype. The chain uses TRBV6-1 and TRBJ1-1, with 7 positions matching TRBD1. J gave up 1 base and V 7 bases, and 12 bases lay outside the gene matches. This CDR3 contains 16 residues. CDR1 and CDR2 from the germline V gene are MNHNS and SASEGT. DNA of the CDR3: TGTGCCAGCATCCTTCGACAGGGTAGTTGGAACACTGAAGCTTTCTTT. It translates to CASILRQGSWNTEAFF.

The table lists this clonotype with many counts. The chain's CDR3 is CAWEAGEDEKLFF. For the CDR3, the DNA is TGTGCCTGGGAGGCAGGGGAAGATGAAAAACTGTTTTTT. This rearrangement joins TRBV30 to TRBJ1-4, with a possible D match to TRBD1 (6 bases). V was clipped by 5 bases and J by 6 bases, with 13 bases between them. The CDR3 covers 13 residues. Germline V gene lookup returns CDR1 GTSNPN and CDR2 SVGIG (reference sequence).

Many counts were recorded for this clonotype. This chain links TRBV7-3 with TRBJ2-2; no firm D call. The CDR3 contains 15 residues. Germline CDR1 SGHTA, CDR2 FQGTGA. The V gene lost 7 bases and the J gene lost 9 bases, with 21 bases spanning the gap. This CDR3 reads CASTTSPWGNRELFF. The CDR3, as DNA: TGTGCCAGCACCACCTCTCCCTGGGGAAACAGGGAGCTGTTTTTT.

In this sample, this clonotype turned up many times. V and J are TRBV9 and TRBJ2-2; D unclear. The germline V and J ends were trimmed by 9 bases and 4 bases, with 1 base remaining between them. This CDR3 region has 9 residues. The V gene's germline CDR1 is SGDLS and CDR2 YYNGEE. CDR3 in amino acids: CATTGELFF. In nucleotides, the CDR3 is TGTGCCACCACCGGGGAGCTGTTTTTT.

This clonotype was seen ten or more times. This CDR3 reads CASSFEANYGYTF. CDR3 DNA: TGTGCCAGCAGTTTTGAGGCTAACTATGGCTACACCTTC. The chain is built from TRBV27 and TRBJ1-2; D ambiguous. Between the trimmed V and J ends, which lost 3 bases and 0 bases, there was a span of 5 bases. The germline V gene encodes CDR1 MNHEY and CDR2 SMNVEV (reference sequence). The CDR3 extends over 13 amino acids.

There are many counts of this clonotype. This chain connects TRBV20-1 to TRBJ1-2; D ambiguous. The CDR3 is made up of 13 amino acids. Trimming took off 3 bases at V and 6 bases at J, with 14 bases between the two ends. The germline V gene has CDR1 DFQATT and CDR2 SNEGSKA (reference sequence). DNA of the CDR3: TGCAGTGCTAGCCACAGCCTAACTAATGGCTACACCTTC. It specifies CSASHSLTNGYTF.

In regard to this clonotype: A much more abundant neighbour one base away suggests this may be a read error. Since no conserved phenylalanine or tryptophan closes the CDR3, a read error is the likely cause. J is TRBJ2-4 and V is TRBV6-5; 7 bases are a match to TRBD2. The CDR3 is made up of 14 amino acids. The V gene end was trimmed by 6 bases and the J gene end by 4 bases; junction bases not matched to a gene: 6. Germline loops: CDR1 MNHEY, CDR2 SVGAGI. The CDR3 sequence is CASSPGGSKNIQYY. CDR3 bases: TGTGCCAGCAGCCCCGGGGGGTCAAAAAACATTCAGTACTAC.

This clonotype was seen many times. The chain recombines TRBV7-6 with TRBJ1-1; D gene unclear. V was clipped by 1 base and J by 1 base, with 4 bases between them. Looked up from germline, CDR1 is SGHVS and CDR2 is FNYEAQ. The CDR3 is 13 residues long. The CDR3 region is CASSLEQNTEAFF. The CDR3 DNA sequence: TGTGCCAGCAGCTTAGAGCAGAACACTGAAGCTTTCTTT.

This clonotype was seen ten or more times. The V call is TRBV20-1, the J call TRBJ2-5; 8 positions agree with TRBD2. CDR1 and CDR2 from the germline V gene are DFQATT and SNEGSKA (reference sequence). CDR3 size: 14 residues. The trim removed 6 bases at V and 4 bases at J, leaving 10 bases unmatched. CDR3 region: CSANPGGPRETQYF. The CDR3, as DNA: TGCAGTGCCAATCCGGGGGGGCCACGAGAGACCCAGTACTTC.

This clonotype has more than one count but fewer than ten. The CDR3: CSASGGGMNEAFF. The CDR3 region has the DNA TGCAGTGCTAGTGGGGGGGGTATGAATGAAGCTTTCTTT. The V and J genes are TRBV20-1 and TRBJ1-1; D might be TRBD1 (5 bases). Per the germline V gene, CDR1 is DFQATT and CDR2 is SNEGSKA (reference sequence). Trimming shortened V by 3 bases and J by 7 bases, and 15 bases separated the two germline ends. The CDR3 consists of 13 residues.